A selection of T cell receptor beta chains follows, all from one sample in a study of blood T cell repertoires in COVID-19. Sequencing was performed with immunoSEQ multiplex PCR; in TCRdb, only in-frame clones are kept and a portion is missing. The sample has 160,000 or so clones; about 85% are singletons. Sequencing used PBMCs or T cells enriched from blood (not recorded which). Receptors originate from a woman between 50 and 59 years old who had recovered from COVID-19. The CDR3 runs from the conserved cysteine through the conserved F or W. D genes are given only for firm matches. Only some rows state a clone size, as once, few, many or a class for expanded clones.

TGTGCCAGCACCCGAACCGATGTTAGTCAGCCCCAGCATTTT	CASTRTDVSQPQHF	TRBV6-6	TRBJ1-5	-	-
TGTGCCAGTTGGGGGCAGAGCAGGCCCTATGGCTACACCTTC	CASWGQSRPYGYTF	TRBV19	TRBJ1-2	-	-
TGTGCCAGTAGTATAAGGACAGGGAGAAACACTGAAGCTTTCTTT	CASSIRTGRNTEAFF	TRBV19	TRBJ1-1	TRBD1	-
TGTGCCAGCAGCCCAGGGACAGGGTGGAAAAAACTGTTTTTT	CASSPGTGWKKLFF	TRBV28	TRBJ1-4	TRBD1	-
TGTGCCAGCAGTCCACGCAGGGACCAAGAGACCCAGTACTTC	CASSPRRDQETQYF	TRBV25-1	TRBJ2-5	-	-
TGTGCCAGCGCGTCGAGTAGGGGCTCCCATTTCTTT	CASASSRGSHFF	TRBV12-3/TRBV12-4	TRBJ1-1	-	-
TGTGCCAGCAGCTTACAGGGGATCTCCTACAATGAGCAGTTCTTC	CASSLQGISYNEQFF	TRBV5-4	TRBJ2-1	TRBD1	-
TGTGCCAGTAGTGTCAACAGGGTCGAGAGCAATCAGCCCCAGCATTTT	CASSVNRVESNQPQHF	TRBV19	TRBJ1-5	-	-
TGTGCCAGCAGCGGGGGGGCTAATGAAAAACTGTTTTTT	CASSGGANEKLFF	TRBV9	TRBJ1-4	-	-
TGTGCCAGTAGACTAGCGGGACCCTACAATGAGCAGTTCTTC	CASRLAGPYNEQFF	TRBV19	TRBJ2-1	TRBD2	-
TGTGCCAGCAGCATAGCGGGAGCCTACAATGAGCAGTTCTTC	CASSIAGAYNEQFF	TRBV6-5	TRBJ2-1	TRBD2	-
TGTGCCAGCAGCCAAGATCTTTGGGGACAGGGGTCTGGAAACACCATATATTTT	CASSQDLWGQGSGNTIYF	TRBV4-2	TRBJ1-3	TRBD1	-
TGTGCCAGCAGCCAAAGACCGGGACTAGCCTACAATGAGCAGTTCTTC	CASSQRPGLAYNEQFF	TRBV3-1/TRBV3-2	TRBJ2-1	TRBD2	-
TGTGCCAGCAGTCTCCGGACAGGGTGGGCCACTGAAGCTTTCTTT	CASSLRTGWATEAFF	TRBV5-4	TRBJ1-1	TRBD1	once
TGTGCCAGCAGCTTGTGGGGGGGGGACTCACCCCTCCACTTT	CASSLWGGDSPLHF	TRBV11-2	TRBJ1-6	-	-
TGTGCCAGTACCGGGGACAGTTACTGGTTCTCTGGAAACACCATATATTTT	CASTGDSYWFSGNTIYF	TRBV19	TRBJ1-3	TRBD1	-
TGTGCCAGCAGCCTAGTCCCGGGGGGTTACAATGAGCAGTTCTTC	CASSLVPGGYNEQFF	TRBV7-2	TRBJ2-1	TRBD2	-
TGTGCCAGCAGCTTGTTACGAGGTTCATCCTACGAGCAGTACTTC	CASSLLRGSSYEQYF	TRBV5-6	TRBJ2-7	-	-
TGCGCCAGCAGCCCAACCGGGACTGAAGCTTTCTTT	CASSPTGTEAFF	TRBV5-1	TRBJ1-1	-	-
TGTGCCAGCAGCTTGGATGCAAGCTTTCCAGATACGCAGTATTTT	CASSLDASFPDTQYF	TRBV5-4	TRBJ2-3	-	-
TGTGCCAGCAGTCACAGGGGGGGTACTGAAGCTTTCTTT	CASSHRGGTEAFF	TRBV6-5	TRBJ1-1	TRBD1	-
TGTGCCAGCAGCTTCAATCTGGTGGGGGGTATTGGCTACACCTTC	CASSFNLVGGIGYTF	TRBV7-2	TRBJ1-2	-	-
TGTGCCACCAGCGGTAGGACAGGGCGAAGTAATGAAAAACTGTTTTTT	CATSGRTGRSNEKLFF	TRBV15	TRBJ1-4	TRBD1	-
TGTGCCAGCAGCTCAGCCAAAACAGGGTCTGGAAACACCATATATTTT	CASSSAKTGSGNTIYF	TRBV7-9	TRBJ1-3	-	-
TGTGCCAGCAGTTCCGGACAGGGACGAACCGGGGAGCTGTTTTTT	CASSSGQGRTGELFF	TRBV6-2/TRBV6-3	TRBJ2-2	TRBD1	-
TGTGCCAGCGGCCACTACGAGCAGTACTTC	CASGHYEQYF	TRBV6-5	TRBJ2-7	-	-
TGCGCCAGCAGCCCGGCGGGGGAGGACATTCAGTACTTC	CASSPAGEDIQYF	TRBV5-1	TRBJ2-4	TRBD2	-
TGTGCCAGCAGCTCCTCTACTACGAGCAAGGGGGCTTTCTTT	CASSSSTTSKGAFF	TRBV7-2	TRBJ1-1	-	-
TGCGCCAGCAGCCACATAGCGGGAACCAACTACAATGAGCAGTTCTTC	CASSHIAGTNYNEQFF	TRBV4-3	TRBJ2-1	TRBD2	-
TGTGCCAGCAGCGAGAACTACGAGCAGTACTTC	CASSENYEQYF	TRBV7-6	TRBJ2-7	-	-
TGTGCCAGCAGCTTGGCCCCCAGCGGGGGGTCGACAGATACGCAGTATTTT	CASSLAPSGGSTDTQYF	TRBV5-6	TRBJ2-3	TRBD2	-
TGTGCCAGCAGCGTAGGGTTGGGGGCCACCGGGGAGCTGTTTTTT	CASSVGLGATGELFF	TRBV9	TRBJ2-2	-	-
TGTGCCAGCAGTTTAAGGGGGGTAGGCGGGAGGGGCTCCGAGCAGTACTTC	CASSLRGVGGRGSEQYF	TRBV28	TRBJ2-7	TRBD2	-
TGTGCCAGCAGCCAAGGGGGGACAGTCGGCACAGATACGCAGTATTTT	CASSQGGTVGTDTQYF	TRBV3-1/TRBV3-2	TRBJ2-3	TRBD1	-
TGTGCCAGCAGCCAAGGGCACACTGAAGCTTTCTTT	CASSQGHTEAFF	TRBV3-1/TRBV3-2	TRBJ1-1	-	-
TGTGCCAGCTCACCAGCGTCAGGGGGGAACTATGGCTACACCTTC	CASSPASGGNYGYTF	TRBV18	TRBJ1-2	TRBD1	-
TGTGCCAGCAGCTTACGACCCGGACAGGCGAACACCGGGGAGCTGTTTTTT	CASSLRPGQANTGELFF	TRBV7-3	TRBJ2-2	TRBD1	-
TGTGCCAGCTACGAGGTTGGCTACAATGAGCAGTTCTTC	CASYEVGYNEQFF	TRBV28	TRBJ2-1	-	-
TGTGCCGTCACTAGGGCGGGGGCGTTCGACTATGGCTACACCTTC	CAVTRAGAFDYGYTF	TRBV28	TRBJ1-2	-	few
TGTGCCAGCAGCTTTCGGGGAAACAATGAGCAGTTCTTC	CASSFRGNNEQFF	TRBV11-3	TRBJ2-1	-	-
TGTGCCAGTGCCTTAGCGGGGGGGGAGCTGTTTTTT	CASALAGGELFF	TRBV12-3/TRBV12-4	TRBJ2-2	TRBD2	-
TGTGCCAGCAGTACACCGGACAGCAACACTGAAGCTTTCTTT	CASSTPDSNTEAFF	TRBV28	TRBJ1-1	-	-